One and the same sample provided the 29 T cell receptor beta chains below, sequenced in a study of Ad26.COV2.S vaccination and SARS-CoV-2 variants. Sequencing used immunoSEQ multiplex PCR; TCRdb keeps in-frame clones, though not all of them. The sample has about 500,000 clones; roughly nine tenths are singletons. Stated treatment: approximately 18 received Ad26.COV2.S at low or high dose, single or two shots; about 5 received placebo; per-sample allocation not given. At day 63 after the first vaccine or placebo injection, samples were drawn. Source: peripheral blood, taken in a trial of Ad26.COV2.S vaccine versus placebo. The receptors come from a person between 18 and 65 years old who received the Ad26.COV2.S COVID-19 vaccine or a placebo.

The chain carries TRBV2 and TRBJ2-7, with D possibly being TRBD2 (6 bases). Trimming removed 8 bases at V and 0 bases at J, with 14 bases between. Germline lookup yields CDR1 SNHLY and CDR2 FYNNEI. This CDR3 has 14 amino acids. For the CDR3, the DNA is TGTGCCAGCTCCCGGGACTCCCACTCCTACGAGCAGTACTTC. Protein sequence: CASSRDSHSYEQYF.

V and J are TRBV11-2 and TRBJ1-1; D gene ambiguous. Trimming took off 1 base at V and 13 bases at J, with 16 bases between the two ends. CDR3 length equals 13 residues. Per germline, CDR1 SGHAT and CDR2 FQNNGV. CDR3 nucleotides: TGTGCCAGCAGCTTAGGAGGAGGGTGGGATGTTTTCTTT. The encoded protein is CASSLGGGWDVFF.

The rearrangement uses TRBV3-1 (or the pseudogene TRBV3-2) and TRBJ2-7, with 9 bases that match TRBD1. The length of the CDR3 is 15 residues. Germline trimming cut 7 bases from V and 2 bases from J; bases unmatched to any gene: 9. Germline lookup yields CDR1 LGHDT and CDR2 YNNKEL (reference sequence). CDR3 sequence (DNA): TGTGCCAGCACCCGATCAACAGGGGGCCCCTACGAGCAGTACTTC. Its protein is CASTRSTGGPYEQYF.

The rearrangement links TRBV7-9 to TRBJ1-2; D uncertain. Germline lookup yields CDR1 SEHNR and CDR2 FQNEAQ (reference sequence). V was pared by 0 bases and J by 4 bases, with 12 bases between. The CDR3 totals 15 residues. Written as DNA, the CDR3 is TGTGCCAGCAGCTTAGCGTCTCCCCAGACCTATGGCTACACCTTC. This gives the protein CASSLASPQTYGYTF.

The J gene is TRBJ2-2, the V gene TRBV29-1; 8 bases agree with TRBD1. CDR3 length: 15 residues. The germline V gene encodes CDR1 SQVTM and CDR2 ANQGSEA. V gave up 8 bases and J gave up 0 bases; unmatched junction bases: 8. Here the CDR3 reads CSSRTGPANTGELFF. CDR3 DNA sequence: TGCAGCTCCCGGACAGGGCCGGCGAACACCGGGGAGCTGTTTTTT.

This chain joins TRBV7-2 and TRBJ2-3; 16 nucleotides align to TRBD2. The J segment lost 1 base and the V segment lost 5 bases, leaving 6 bases of the junction unmatched. This CDR3 spans 18 amino acids. Germline V gene data show CDR1 as SGHTA and CDR2 as FQGNSA. In DNA, the CDR3 is TGTGCCAGCAGCCCGGGACTAGCGGGAGGGTTTGGCACAGATACGCAGTATTTT. Its protein is CASSPGLAGGFGTDTQYF.

This rearrangement joins TRBV19 to TRBJ2-1, with TRBD2 matching 9 bases. The CDR3 runs 16 residues. Germline loops: CDR1 LNHDA, CDR2 SQIVND (reference sequence). V lost 2 bases and J lost 2; bases outside the gene matches: 4. In DNA form, the CDR3 reads TGTGCCAGTAGTATAAACAGCGGGGGGCCCTACAATGAGCAGTTCTTC. Protein: CASSINSGGPYNEQFF.

This chain links TRBV30 with TRBJ2-1; D remains unclear. In germline, CDR1 is GTSNPN, CDR2 SVGIG (reference sequence). Trimming stripped 1 base from V and 0 bases from J, with 10 bases between. The CDR3 is 15 amino acids. The CDR3, as DNA: TGTGCCTGGAGTGCCTCAGGTAGCTCCTACAATGAGCAGTTCTTC. It specifies CAWSASGSSYNEQFF.

This chain uses TRBV19 with TRBJ1-4; the D is unclear. The CDR3 runs to 13 residues. V lost 4 bases and J 6 bases, leaving 9 bases between the germline ends. CDR1 is LNHDA and CDR2 is SQIVND in the germline V gene (reference sequence). CDR3 in DNA: TGTGCCAGTAGTAAGCGACGGGATGAAAAACTGTTTTTT. Translation: CASSKRRDEKLFF.

The rearrangement links TRBV7-3 to TRBJ1-1; D unresolved. The CDR3 sequence is 13 residues long. V lost 4 bases and J 0 bases, leaving 6 bases between the germline ends. Germline loops: CDR1 SGHTA, CDR2 FQGTGA. The CDR3 spells CASSSYMNTEAFF. CDR3 DNA: TGTGCCAGCAGCTCGTACATGAACACTGAAGCTTTCTTT.

This chain uses TRBV19 with TRBJ1-2; D gene ambiguous. This CDR3 region has 13 residues. The germline CDR1 and CDR2 sequences are LNHDA and SQIVND (reference sequence). The V end was cut by 3 bases, the J end by 1 base, with 6 bases between. CDR3: CASSMGYNYGYTF. Here the CDR3 DNA reads TGTGCCAGTAGTATGGGCTATAACTATGGCTACACCTTC.

This clone was picked up one time. This chain uses TRBV2 with TRBJ1-1; tentative D call: TRBD1 (5 bases). Germline CDR1 is SNHLY and CDR2 is FYNNEI. The CDR3 is 13 residues long. V was shortened by 8 bases and J by 5 bases, with 15 bases between the two germline ends. DNA of the CDR3: TGTGCCAGCTTCGGAGCAGGGTTTACTGAAGCTTTCTTT. As protein: CASFGAGFTEAFF.

CDR3 in DNA: TGTGCCAGTGGGGACAGGGCCTTGGGGGGGCCCCAGCATTTT. Translating gives CASGDRALGGPQHF. The chain combines TRBV19 with TRBJ1-5, with 9 bases fitting TRBD1. Germline loops: CDR1 LNHDA, CDR2 SQIVND (reference sequence). The V segment lost 8 bases and the J segment 9 bases; nucleotides outside the gene matches: 11. CDR3 length: 14 residues.

V is TRBV7-9 and J is TRBJ2-7; D is ambiguous. Between the trimmed V and J ends, which lost 3 bases and 2 bases, there was a span of 5 bases. This CDR3 has 12 residues. Per the germline V gene, CDR1 is SEHNR and CDR2 is FQNEAQ (reference sequence). DNA for the CDR3: TGTGCCAGCAGCTTGACAACCTACGAGCAGTACTTC. Its translation: CASSLTTYEQYF. The full variable domain, with the rest looked up from reference TRBV7-9 and TRBJ2-7, is DTGVSQNPRHKITKRGQNVTFRCDPISEHNRLYWYRQTLGQGPEFLTYFQNEAQLEKSRLLSDRFSAERPKGSFSTLEIQRTEQGDSAMYLCASSLTTYEQYFGPGTRLTVT.

The chain combines TRBV4-3 with TRBJ2-2; D perhaps matches TRBD1 (6 bases). With 3 bases removed from V and 7 bases from J, the gap between germline ends came to 12 bases. Looked up from germline, CDR1 is LGHNA and CDR2 is YSLEER. The CDR3 consists of 14 residues. CDR3 nucleotide sequence: TGCGCCAGCAGCCACAACAGGGACATCGGGGAGCTGTTTTTT. Protein: CASSHNRDIGELFF.

The rearrangement links TRBV29-1 to TRBJ2-3; D gene ambiguous. V was trimmed by 4 bases and J by 4 bases, leaving 9 bases between them. Germline loops: CDR1 SQVTM, CDR2 ANQGSEA. The CDR3 is 12 amino acids. The CDR3: CSVVHRSDTQYF. CDR3 bases: TGCAGCGTTGTCCACCGCTCAGATACGCAGTATTTT.

The gene calls are TRBV9 and TRBJ2-7; tentatively, D is TRBD1 (6 bases). V lost 1 base and J lost 5, with 13 bases in between. CDR3 length: 14 amino acids. Germline V CDR1 and CDR2: SGDLS, YYNGEE. The CDR3 reads CASSVTAGAHEQYF. CDR3 DNA sequence: TGTGCCAGCAGCGTAACGGCAGGGGCCCACGAGCAGTACTTC.

This chain joins TRBV21-1 and TRBJ2-1; the table's D call of TRBD2 was not tested on the DNA. TRBV21-1 is flagged as a pseudogene. The CDR3 spans 21 residues. In DNA, the CDR3 is TGTGCCAGCAGCAAAGCGCTTTCGGGACTAGCGGGAGGTTACTCCTACAATGAGCAGTTCTTC. It specifies CASSKALSGLAGGYSYNEQFF.

The sample holds a few counts of this clone. The genes are TRBV10-3 and TRBJ1-5; no firm D call. There are 17 residues in the CDR3. V lost 0 bases to trimming and J lost 1 base, with 13 bases between them. Germline V gene lookup returns CDR1 ENHRY and CDR2 SYGVKD. CDR3 amino acids: CAISESRSQLSNQPQHF. DNA of the CDR3: TGTGCCATCAGTGAGTCGCGAAGCCAGCTCAGCAATCAGCCCCAGCATTTT.

The J gene is TRBJ2-3, the V gene TRBV13; 10 bases are shared with TRBD2. This CDR3 has 15 amino acids. The V gene's germline CDR1 is PRHDT and CDR2 FYEKMQ (reference sequence). Trimming took 6 bases from V and 2 from J; bases not matched to a gene: 5. The CDR3 bases are TGTGCCAGCAGTCTAGCGGGGGCCAACACAGATACGCAGTATTTT. Protein: CASSLAGANTDTQYF.

V and J are TRBV2 and TRBJ2-5, with D uncertain. CDR3 length: 13 amino acids. Germline V gene lookup returns CDR1 SNHLY and CDR2 FYNNEI. V was trimmed by 4 bases and J by 4 bases, leaving 10 bases between them. The CDR3 loop reads CASSAKWRETQYF. The DNA for the CDR3 is TGTGCCAGCAGTGCTAAATGGAGAGAGACCCAGTACTTC.

The chain carries TRBV19 and TRBJ2-2; 9 positions agree with TRBD2. The J segment lost 6 bases and the V segment lost 5 bases, leaving 10 bases of the junction unmatched. Germline loops: CDR1 LNHDA, CDR2 SQIVND (reference sequence). This CDR3 contains 16 residues. The CDR3 DNA reads TGTGCCAGTAGTGCAGAACTAGGCGGGGGGGCCGGGGAGCTGTTTTTT. Translating gives CASSAELGGGAGELFF.

Notes on this clone: Other DNA sequences from this sample encode an identical CDR3 as well. V gene TRBV6-5 combines with J gene TRBJ1-3; D uncertain. CDR1 is MNHEY, CDR2 SVGAGI, per germline. Deletions cut 2 bases from V and 4 bases from J, with 6 bases between. This CDR3 comprises 13 residues. The CDR3 bases are TGTGCCAGCAGTTACGGGGTAGGAAACACCATATATTTT. Its translation is CASSYGVGNTIYF.

V and J are TRBV25-1 and TRBJ2-2; TRBD1 matches 9 bases. Per germline, CDR1 MGHDK and CDR2 SYGVNS. This CDR3 region has 15 residues. With 3 bases clipped from V and 5 bases from J, the junction kept 4 bases outside the gene matches. CDR3 in DNA: TGTGCCAGCAGTGATGGGGACAGGGATACCGGGGAGCTGTTTTTT. This translates into CASSDGDRDTGELFF.

The rearrangement links TRBV14 to TRBJ2-1, with 8 nucleotides matching TRBD2. CDR1 and CDR2 from the germline V gene are SGHDN and FVKESK. Trimming cost V 1 base and J 4 bases; bases outside gene matches: 9. CDR3 length: 17 residues. The CDR3 sequence is CASSQVIGLALYNEQFF. The CDR3 DNA follows: TGTGCCAGCAGCCAAGTAATCGGACTAGCCCTTTACAATGAGCAGTTCTTC.

The V gene is TRBV6-5, the J gene TRBJ1-3; D gene ambiguous. Trimming shortened V by 2 bases and J by 8 bases, and 16 bases separated the two germline ends. Germline V gene lookup returns CDR1 MNHEY and CDR2 SVGAGI. CDR3 length: 15 residues. CDR3 loop: CASSYAPFPRYTIYF. The CDR3 DNA sequence: TGTGCCAGCAGTTACGCCCCTTTCCCACGGTACACCATATATTTT.

In this sample, this clone turned up a few times. The chain is built from TRBV5-1 and TRBJ2-7; 12 bases align to TRBD2. Looked up from germline, CDR1 is SGHRS and CDR2 is YFSETQ. V was clipped by 2 bases and J by 12 bases; unmatched bases: 12. The CDR3 covers 15 residues. In DNA, the CDR3 is TGCGCCAGCAGCTTTTCTAGCGGGAGGGACTCGCCTTGGTACTTC. Amino acids: CASSFSSGRDSPWYF.

The chain links TRBV5-8 to TRBJ2-4; 8 bases line up with TRBD1. Germline-derived CDR1 and CDR2 are SGHTS and YDEGEE. The CDR3 length is 13 residues. Losses at the gene ends were 2 bases for V and 6 bases for J; bases not matched to a gene: 1. The chain's CDR3 is CASSFDRGNIQYF. The CDR3 DNA sequence: TGTGCCAGCAGCTTCGACAGGGGAAACATTCAGTACTTC.

This sequence joins TRBV5-6 and TRBJ1-6; TRBD1 matches at 8 bases. Germline CDR1 SGHDT, CDR2 YYEEEE. J gave up 10 bases and V 5 bases, and 5 bases lay outside the gene matches. The CDR3 runs to 13 residues. The CDR3 sequence is CASRKTGGSPLHF. The CDR3 region has the DNA TGTGCCAGCAGAAAAACAGGGGGATCACCCCTCCACTTT.